This T cell receptor (beta chain) derives from a study of blood T cell repertoires in COVID-19. The protocol was immunoSEQ multiplex PCR, while the TCRdb copy is restricted to in-frame clones and leaves out a portion. The sample holds approximately 74,000 clones, 80% to 90% seen once. The germline CDR1 and CDR2 sequences are DFQATT and SNEGSKA (reference sequence). V was trimmed by 3 bases and J by 1 base, leaving 12 bases between them. There are 14 residues in the CDR3. Material for sequencing was peripheral blood. This receptor was identified in an elderly woman with active or convalescent COVID-19. This sequence joins TRBV20-1 and TRBJ1-1, with no clear D. CDR3 sequence (DNA): TGCAGTGCTAGTTTCGGTCCGGGGAACACTGAAGCTTTCTTT. Translated, it gives CSASFGPGNTEAFF.